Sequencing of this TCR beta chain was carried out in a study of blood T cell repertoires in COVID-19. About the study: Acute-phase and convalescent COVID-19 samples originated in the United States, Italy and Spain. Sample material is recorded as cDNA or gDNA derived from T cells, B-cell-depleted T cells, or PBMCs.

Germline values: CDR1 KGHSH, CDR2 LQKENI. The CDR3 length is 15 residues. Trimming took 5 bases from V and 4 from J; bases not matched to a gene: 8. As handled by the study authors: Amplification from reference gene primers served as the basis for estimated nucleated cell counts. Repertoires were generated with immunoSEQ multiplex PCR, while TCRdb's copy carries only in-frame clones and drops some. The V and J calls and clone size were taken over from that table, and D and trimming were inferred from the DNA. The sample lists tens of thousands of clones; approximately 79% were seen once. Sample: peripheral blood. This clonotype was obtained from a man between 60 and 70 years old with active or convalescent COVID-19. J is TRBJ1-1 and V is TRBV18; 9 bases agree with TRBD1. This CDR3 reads CASSSLTGGSTEAFF. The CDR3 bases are TGTGCCAGCTCATCTCTGACAGGGGGGAGCACTGAAGCTTTCTTT.